These 5 T cell receptor beta chains were sequenced from one sample in a study of cytomegalovirus exposure and HLA in healthy donors. Sequenced by immunoSEQ multiplex PCR; TCRdb stores in-frame clones only, minus some. This table has about 190,000 clones, 84% appearing once. Sequencing was carried out using PBMCs. Receptors originate from a woman in her late teens or twenties in good health and CMV-seropositive.

The chain is built from TRBV2 and TRBJ1-3; the D is unclear. The CDR3 length is 13 residues. Germline V CDR1 and CDR2: SNHLY, FYNNEI. Trimming left V 2 bases short and J 8 bases short, with 10 bases between. As DNA, the CDR3 is TGTGCCAGCAGTGAAAGCATTTCGGACACCATATATTTT. This encodes CASSESISDTIYF. The variable domain in full, with the rest retrieved from reference TRBV2 and TRBJ1-3, is EPEVTQTPSHQVTQMGQEVILRCVPISNHLYFYWYRQILGQKVEFLVSFYNNEISEKSEIFDDQFSVERPDGSNFTLKIRSTKLEDSAMYFCASSESISDTIYFGEGSWLTVV.

This clone showed up just once. V gene TRBV15 combines with J gene TRBJ1-6; D may be TRBD1 (6 bases). Trimming took off 3 bases at V and 0 bases at J, with 12 bases between the two ends. CDR3 length equals 17 residues. Germline V gene data show CDR1 as LNHNV and CDR2 as YYDKDF (reference sequence). The CDR3 protein is CATSSGRGSSYNSPLHF. The CDR3 DNA sequence: TGTGCCACCAGCAGCGGGAGGGGGAGCTCCTATAATTCACCCCTCCACTTT.

The CDR3, as DNA: TGTGCCACCTCCCTCGCCGGGACAGCTAACTATGGCTACACCTTC. Protein product: CATSLAGTANYGYTF. The gene calls are TRBV6-5 and TRBJ1-2, with TRBD1 matching 7 bases. Germline lookup yields CDR1 MNHEY and CDR2 SVGAGI. The CDR3 has 15 amino acids. Trimming took 10 bases from V and 0 from J; bases not matched to a gene: 11.

V and J are TRBV9 and TRBJ1-2; D ambiguous. V lost 0 bases and J lost 8, with 14 bases in between. The CDR3 extends over 14 amino acids. Germline V gives CDR1 SGDLS, CDR2 YYNGEE. The CDR3 nucleotides are TGTGCCAGCAGCGTAGTTGAGGGCCTGGGGGGCTACACCTTC. Protein product: CASSVVEGLGGYTF.

The chain employs TRBV6-5 and TRBJ1-3, with 9 bases matching TRBD1. The V segment lost 6 bases and the J segment 2 bases; nucleotides outside the gene matches: 2. CDR1 is MNHEY and CDR2 is SVGAGI in the germline V gene. CDR3 length: 14 residues. The CDR3 region has the DNA TGTGCCAGCAGCAGGGACAGGGCTGGAAACACCATATATTTT. The encoded protein is CASSRDRAGNTIYF.